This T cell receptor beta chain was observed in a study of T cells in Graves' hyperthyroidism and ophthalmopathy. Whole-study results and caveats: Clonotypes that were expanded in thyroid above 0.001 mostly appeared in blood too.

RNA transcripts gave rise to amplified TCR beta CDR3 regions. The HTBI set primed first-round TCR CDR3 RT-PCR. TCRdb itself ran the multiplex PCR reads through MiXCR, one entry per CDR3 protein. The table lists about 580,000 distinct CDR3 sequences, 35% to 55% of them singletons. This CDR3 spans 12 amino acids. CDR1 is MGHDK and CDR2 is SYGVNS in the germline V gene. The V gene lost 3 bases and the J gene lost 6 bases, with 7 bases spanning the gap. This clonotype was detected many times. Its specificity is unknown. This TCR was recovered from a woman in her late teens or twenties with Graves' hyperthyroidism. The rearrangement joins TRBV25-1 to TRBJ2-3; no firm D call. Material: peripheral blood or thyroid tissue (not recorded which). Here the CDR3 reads CASSEEWDTQYF. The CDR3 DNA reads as TGTGCCAGCAGTGAGGAGTGGGATACGCAGTATTTT.